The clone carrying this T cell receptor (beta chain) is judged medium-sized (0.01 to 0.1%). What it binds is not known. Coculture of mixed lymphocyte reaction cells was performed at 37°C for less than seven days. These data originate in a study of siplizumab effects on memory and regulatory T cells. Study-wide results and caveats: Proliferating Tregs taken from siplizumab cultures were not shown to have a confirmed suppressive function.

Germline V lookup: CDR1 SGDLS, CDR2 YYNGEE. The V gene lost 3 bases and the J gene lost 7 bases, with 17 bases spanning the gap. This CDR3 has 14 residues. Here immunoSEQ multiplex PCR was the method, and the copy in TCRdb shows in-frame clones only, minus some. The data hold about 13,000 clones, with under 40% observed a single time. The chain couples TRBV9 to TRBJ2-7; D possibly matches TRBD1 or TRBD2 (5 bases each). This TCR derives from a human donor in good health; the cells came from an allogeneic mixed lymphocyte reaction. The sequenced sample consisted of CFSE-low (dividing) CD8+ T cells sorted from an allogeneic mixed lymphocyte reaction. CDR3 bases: TGTGCCAGCAGCGCCCGGGGTGGGGGAAGGGAGCAGTACTTC. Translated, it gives CASSARGGGREQYF.